This T cell receptor beta chain was retrieved from a study of T cells in Graves' hyperthyroidism and ophthalmopathy. The study, taken as a whole, reports: Progression to ophthalmopathy was predicted a median of 6.5 months early. In blood, most of the thyroid clonotypes expanded above 0.001 were also present.

The CDR3 runs 13 residues. The germline V gene has CDR1 LGHNT and CDR2 FRNRAP. Researchers took RNA transcripts and amplified the TCR beta CDR3 regions from them. When the TCR CDR3 underwent first-round RT-PCR, the HTBI primer set was used. Via MiXCR, TCRdb re-called the multiplex PCR reads, giving one row per CDR3 protein. This sample carries 490,000 or so distinct CDR3 sequences, over 45% of them seen once, and the ten largest clones take about 45%. Exclusion of patients followed from uncontrolled infection, other autoimmune disease, pregnancy or lactation. Used for diagnoses were clinical symptoms, serum thyroxine and TRAb, thyroid ultrasound and orbital computed tomography. This clonotype has a handful of counts. The antigen remains unidentified.

The sample consisted of peripheral blood or thyroid tissue (not recorded which). The clonotype was recovered from an adult woman with Graves' disease, either hyperthyroidism or ophthalmopathy (not recorded which). V and J are TRBV12-5 and TRBJ1-2; D gene unclear. The CDR3 bases are TGTGCCAGCACCTCGGGGTTCTACTATGGCTACACCTTC. Translated: CASTSGFYYGYTF.